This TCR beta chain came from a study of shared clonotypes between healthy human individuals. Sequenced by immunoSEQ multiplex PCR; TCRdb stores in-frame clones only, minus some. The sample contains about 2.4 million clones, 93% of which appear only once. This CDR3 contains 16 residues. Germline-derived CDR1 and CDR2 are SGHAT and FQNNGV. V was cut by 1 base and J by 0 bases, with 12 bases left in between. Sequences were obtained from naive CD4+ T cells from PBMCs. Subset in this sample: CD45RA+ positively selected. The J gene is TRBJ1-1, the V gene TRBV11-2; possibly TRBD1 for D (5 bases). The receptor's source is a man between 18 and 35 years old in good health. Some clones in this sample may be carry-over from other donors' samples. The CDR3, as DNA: TGTGCCAGCAGCTTAGTGGGTAGGGGCTTGAACACTGAAGCTTTCTTT. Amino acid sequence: CASSLVGRGLNTEAFF.